What follows are 29 T cell receptor beta chains derived from one specimen sequenced in a study of T cells in Graves' hyperthyroidism and ophthalmopathy. TCR beta CDR3 region amplification was performed from RNA transcripts. Initially, a first-round RT-PCR of the TCR CDR3 employed the HTBI primer set. TCRdb re-derived calls from the multiplex PCR reads in MiXCR, one entry per CDR3 protein. The sample records hundreds of thousands of distinct CDR3 sequences, around 14% being singletons. Sequencing used blood. Source of these receptors: a woman between 18 and 29 years old with Graves' hyperthyroidism.

In its sample, this clonotype was seen many times. This rearrangement joins TRBV12-3 or TRBV12-4 to TRBJ1-4; no clear D. V lost 6 bases to trimming and J lost 3 bases, with 14 bases between them. The CDR3 has 15 residues. This CDR3 reads CASSPGGAANEKLFF. The CDR3 DNA reads TGTGCCAGCAGCCCCGGAGGCGCCGCTAATGAAAAACTGTTTTTT.

This clonotype was detected many times. This chain links TRBV5-1 with TRBJ1-6, with D uncertain. The CDR3 totals 16 residues. V lost 3 bases and J 9 bases, leaving 19 bases between the germline ends. Germline loops: CDR1 SGHRS, CDR2 YFSETQ. The CDR3 nucleotides are TGCGCCAGCAGCTCACAACTAGGGTCGGATCCTTCACCCCTCCACTTT. Translation gives CASSSQLGSDPSPLHF.

This clonotype was counted only a few times. The chain joins TRBV3-1 to TRBJ1-2; possible D gene TRBD1, 5 bases. Trimming pared 5 bases from V and 4 bases from J, leaving 14 bases between. The CDR3 has 14 residues. Germline V lookup: CDR1 LGHDT, CDR2 YNNKEL (reference sequence). CDR3 in amino acids: CASSAPGTFYGYTF. CDR3 DNA: TGTGCCAGCAGCGCTCCCGGGACTTTCTATGGCTACACCTTC.

This clonotype was found many times. This chain joins TRBV6-1 and TRBJ1-6; D is perhaps TRBD1 (5 bases). This CDR3 is 16 amino acids long. The germline V gene encodes CDR1 MNHNS and CDR2 SASEGT. The germline V and J ends were trimmed by 2 bases and 0 bases, with 8 bases remaining between them. CDR3 DNA sequence: TGTGCCAGCAGTGAACACAGGTTCTCCTATAATTCACCCCTCCACTTT. Translating it yields CASSEHRFSYNSPLHF.

As concerns this clonotype: With a much larger clone just one base away, this may be a read error. The chain combines TRBV6-1 with TRBJ1-1; D is uncertain. The V and J ends lost 8 bases and 4 bases respectively, with 11 bases between them. Germline V lookup: CDR1 MNHNS, CDR2 SASEGT. The CDR3 covers 12 residues. This chain's CDR3 is CASASRSTEAFF. The CDR3 DNA reads TGTGCCAGCGCCTCTAGGAGCACTGAAGCTTTCTTT.

This rearrangement joins TRBV3-1 to TRBJ2-7; D might be TRBD2 (5 bases). Germline V gene sequence: CDR1 LGHDT, CDR2 YNNKEL (reference sequence). This CDR3 has 15 amino acids. The V end lost 4 bases, the J end lost 0 bases, and 13 bases lay between the germline ends. The CDR3 here is CASSLSADTSYEQYF. CDR3 coding DNA: TGTGCCAGCAGCCTTTCAGCGGATACCTCCTACGAGCAGTACTTC.

This clonotype came up many times. Here the CDR3 reads CASSGDRVEGYGYTF. Here the CDR3 DNA reads TGTGCCAGCAGCGGAGACAGGGTGGAAGGCTATGGCTACACCTTC. This chain links TRBV9 with TRBJ1-2; 7 nucleotides agree with TRBD1. Germline V CDR1 and CDR2: SGDLS, YYNGEE. The CDR3 is 15 amino acids. V shed 3 bases and J 4 bases; nucleotides not matched to a gene: 9.

This clonotype was seen only a few times. The genes are TRBV18 and TRBJ1-1, with D uncertain. Germline V gives CDR1 KGHSH, CDR2 LQKENI. The CDR3 is 13 residues long. V lost 3 bases and J lost 11, with 16 bases in between. The CDR3 is CASSPAPLGEAFF. The CDR3 DNA is TGTGCCAGCTCACCGGCCCCCCTGGGAGAGGCTTTCTTT.

The CDR3 DNA reads as TGTGCCAGCAGTTTAAGAGATGTGGGGCGGGGTGGCTACACCTTC. Translated, it gives CASSLRDVGRGGYTF. The V and J genes are TRBV27 and TRBJ1-2; TRBD1 is a possible D gene (5 bases). Germline V gene lookup returns CDR1 MNHEY and CDR2 SMNVEV (reference sequence). This CDR3 is built from 15 residues. Deletions cut 2 bases from V and 7 bases from J, with 17 bases between.

This clonotype was found many times. The J gene is TRBJ2-1, the V gene TRBV7-8, with TRBD2 matching 10 bases. The CDR3 has 14 amino acids. V trimming: 6 bases; J trimming: 1 base; junction bases outside the gene matches: 0. Germline lookup yields CDR1 SGHVS and CDR2 FQNEAQ. CDR3 loop: CASSSGGSYNEQFF. CDR3 in DNA: TGTGCCAGCAGTAGCGGGGGGTCCTACAATGAGCAGTTCTTC.

This clonotype was observed at least ten times. The chain employs TRBV3-1 and TRBJ1-5; D is ambiguous. Trimming removed 0 bases from V and 0 bases from J, with 6 bases in between. Germline V gene sequence: CDR1 LGHDT, CDR2 YNNKEL (reference sequence). CDR3 length: 15 amino acids. The CDR3 protein is CASSQDQDSNQPQHF. The CDR3, as DNA: TGTGCCAGCAGCCAAGATCAGGATAGCAATCAGCCCCAGCATTTT. Filled out from reference TRBV3-1 and TRBJ1-5, the complete variable domain reads DTAVSQTPKYLVTQMGNDKSIKCEQNLGHDTMYWYKQDSKKFLKIMFSYNNKELIINETVPNRFSPKSPDKAHLNLHINSLELGDSAVYFCASSQDQDSNQPQHFGDGTRLSIL.

This clonotype was seen more than once but under ten times. The V and J genes are TRBV7-2 and TRBJ1-2; the D is unclear. Germline V lookup: CDR1 SGHTA, CDR2 FQGNSA. Trimming left V 4 bases short and J 1 base short, with 13 bases between. The CDR3 consists of 15 residues. The CDR3 loop is CASSSSGGSNYGYTF. CDR3 sequence (DNA): TGTGCCAGCAGCTCGTCGGGAGGGAGTAACTATGGCTACACCTTC.

This chain uses TRBV6-5 with TRBJ2-7; 7 bases match TRBD2. After removal of 2 bases from V and 3 bases from J, the junction contained 4 bases not matched to a gene. This CDR3 comprises 14 residues. Germline CDR1 MNHEY, CDR2 SVGAGI. The chain's CDR3 is CASSYTSALYEQYF. CDR3 sequence (DNA): TGTGCCAGCAGTTACACTAGCGCCCTCTACGAGCAGTACTTC.

This clonotype was found many times. The CDR3 DNA reads as TGTGCCAGCAGTCGCCCTGGCAGGGCTCGAGAGACCCAGTACTTC. Translation gives CASSRPGRARETQYF. The chain couples TRBV12-3 or TRBV12-4 to TRBJ2-5; a weak D match, TRBD1 (5 bases). The V end lost 5 bases, the J end lost 4 bases, and 17 bases lay between the germline ends. This CDR3 spans 15 amino acids.

This clonotype was seen many times. CDR3 protein: CSALSGTSGFSYEQYF. The CDR3 nucleotides are TGCAGTGCCTTATCCGGGACTAGCGGGTTCTCCTACGAGCAGTACTTC. The chain couples TRBV20-1 to TRBJ2-7; 12 bases line up with TRBD2. The germline CDR1 and CDR2 sequences are DFQATT and SNEGSKA (reference sequence). Trimming took 6 bases from V and 0 from J; bases not matched to a gene: 9. CDR3 length equals 16 residues.

In its sample, this clonotype was seen once. Since a much larger clone is just one base distant, this may be a read error. This chain links TRBV7-9 with TRBJ1-2, with a weak D call TRBD1 (6 bases). This CDR3 has 13 amino acids. CDR1 and CDR2 (germline): SEHNR, FQNEAQ (reference sequence). V gave up 7 bases and J gave up 5 bases, with 14 bases separating them. CDR3: CASNSGAGYGYTF. As DNA, the CDR3 is TGTGCCAGCAACTCAGGGGCCGGGTATGGCTACACCTTC.

The chain combines TRBV12-5 with TRBJ2-2; 11 nucleotides line up with TRBD2. The CDR3 contains 18 residues. Germline-derived CDR1 and CDR2 are LGHNT and FRNRAP. The trim removed 0 bases at V and 7 bases at J, leaving 10 bases unmatched. CDR3 sequence (DNA): TGTGCTAGTGGTTTGGTACTTACTAGCGGGGGTCCGGACGGGGAGCTGTTTTTT. Its translation: CASGLVLTSGGPDGELFF.

This clonotype has at least ten counts. The rearrangement uses TRBV27 and TRBJ2-2; D unresolved. V dropped 8 bases and J dropped 1 base, with 8 bases sitting between them. The CDR3 length is 13 residues. Germline lookup yields CDR1 MNHEY and CDR2 SMNVEV (reference sequence). CDR3 nucleotides: TGTGCCAGCTATGGGCAGAACACCGGGGAGCTGTTTTTT. Encoded protein: CASYGQNTGELFF.

This clonotype was seen ten or more times. The chain combines TRBV5-5 with TRBJ1-5, with 9 bases identical to TRBD1. The germline gives CDR1 SGHKS, CDR2 YYEKEE (reference sequence). This CDR3 comprises 15 residues. Trimming removed 4 bases from V and 0 bases from J; junction bases left unmatched: 2. The CDR3 nucleotides are TGTGCCAGCAGCAGGACAGGGGATAGCAATCAGCCCCAGCATTTT. Translating it yields CASSRTGDSNQPQHF.

This clonotype was observed many times. The chain links TRBV6-1 to TRBJ2-1; tentatively, D is TRBD1 or TRBD2 (6 bases each). Germline V gives CDR1 MNHNS, CDR2 SASEGT. There are 18 residues in the CDR3. Between the trimmed V and J ends, which lost 3 bases and 3 bases, there was a span of 21 bases. The CDR3 DNA follows: TGTGCCAGCAGTGACAGGGGCGCCAGACTAGGAGGCTACAATGAGCAGTTCTTC. Translation: CASSDRGARLGGYNEQFF.

This clonotype was recorded many times. This rearrangement joins TRBV18 to TRBJ2-3, with D possibly TRBD2 on 5 matching bases. CDR1 and CDR2 (germline): KGHSH, LQKENI. This CDR3 spans 19 amino acids. With 0 bases removed from V and 1 base from J, the gap between germline ends came to 20 bases. The CDR3 DNA follows: TGTGCCAGCTCACCACCGTTGCGAAAGGTGGGGAGAGGCACAGATACGCAGTATTTT. Translating it yields CASSPPLRKVGRGTDTQYF.

This clonotype was picked up a small number of times. The J gene is TRBJ2-5, the V gene TRBV5-1; 10 bases line up with TRBD2. The CDR3 consists of 16 residues. Germline CDR1 and CDR2: SGHRS and YFSETQ. V was clipped by 4 bases and J by 2 bases; unmatched bases: 8. CDR3 coding DNA: TGCGCCAGCAGCAGGGGAGCGGGAGGGGCTCAAGAGACCCAGTACTTC. Encoded protein: CASSRGAGGAQETQYF.

This clonotype has ten or more counts. The genes are TRBV30 and TRBJ1-2; D might be TRBD1 (5 bases). This CDR3 contains 15 residues. Trimming shortened V by 3 bases and J by 2 bases, and 16 bases separated the two germline ends. The germline CDR1 and CDR2 sequences are GTSNPN and SVGIG (reference sequence). CDR3 protein: CAWRGPSMENYGYTF. In nucleotides, the CDR3 is TGTGCCTGGAGGGGACCCAGTATGGAGAACTATGGCTACACCTTC.

Many counts were recorded for this clonotype. This sequence joins TRBV6-1 and TRBJ1-6, with D hard to call. Germline loops: CDR1 MNHNS, CDR2 SASEGT. The V end lost 9 bases, the J end lost 8 bases, and 17 bases lay between the germline ends. The CDR3 covers 14 residues. The CDR3 coding sequence is TGTGCCAGTAAGGATACTCAGCTCCATTCACCCCTCCACTTT. Protein sequence: CASKDTQLHSPLHF.

This clonotype was recorded at least ten times. The chain has TRBV6-1 and TRBJ1-3; no clear D. CDR1 and CDR2 from the germline V gene are MNHNS and SASEGT. V was shortened by 7 bases and J by 0 bases, with 10 bases between the two germline ends. The CDR3 runs 14 residues. The CDR3 DNA sequence: TGTGCCAGCATCCGGGAGCTCTCTGGAAACACCATATATTTT. This gives the protein CASIRELSGNTIYF.

This clonotype was seen ten or more times. The chain is built from TRBV9 and TRBJ2-1; possibly TRBD1 or TRBD2 for D (5 bases each). This CDR3 is built from 15 residues. CDR1 and CDR2 from the germline V gene are SGDLS and YYNGEE. V was clipped by 4 bases and J by 4 bases, with 15 bases between them. The CDR3 protein is CASSLDSPGYNEQFF. The CDR3 nucleotides read TGTGCCAGCAGCTTGGACTCCCCAGGGTACAATGAGCAGTTCTTC.

This clonotype was seen ten or more times. V and J are TRBV11-2 and TRBJ1-4, with D perhaps matching TRBD1 (6 bases). Trimming removed 0 bases at V and 8 bases at J, with 7 bases between. The CDR3 consists of 13 residues. CDR1 is SGHAT and CDR2 is FQNNGV in the germline V gene. CDR3 protein: CASSLDQGEKLFF. The CDR3 nucleotides are TGTGCCAGCAGCTTAGACCAGGGGGAAAAACTGTTTTTT.

V usage is TRBV20-1 and J usage is TRBJ1-4, with a possible D match to TRBD1 (5 bases). Germline CDR1 reads DFQATT; CDR2 reads SNEGSKA (reference sequence). The CDR3 length is 14 residues. V lost 5 bases and J 2 bases, leaving 12 bases between the germline ends. CDR3 protein: CSADARDTNEKLFF. In DNA form, the CDR3 reads TGCAGTGCTGACGCGAGGGACACTAATGAAAAACTGTTTTTT.

In this sample, this clonotype turned up many times. The chain carries TRBV5-1 and TRBJ2-1; 10 nucleotides align to TRBD2. With 4 bases clipped from V and 4 bases from J, the junction kept 2 bases outside the gene matches. Germline V gene sequence: CDR1 SGHRS, CDR2 YFSETQ. CDR3 length: 14 residues. The CDR3 DNA is TGCGCCAGCAGCCCGGGACTAGCGTACAATGAGCAGTTCTTC. This encodes CASSPGLAYNEQFF.